Listed below are T cell receptor beta chains from one sample, sequenced in a study of shared clonotypes between healthy human individuals. Clones were read by immunoSEQ multiplex PCR, and TCRdb kept only the in-frame ones, dropping some. The data contain more than 1.2 million clones, about 98.5% of them seen just once; the ten biggest clones take up about 0.4%. Sequenced: naive CD4+ T cells sorted from blood. These receptors were collected from a man aged 25 to 40 in good health. CDR3s include the opening cysteine and the closing phenylalanine or tryptophan.

v_gene	j_gene	CDR3aa
TRBV28	TRBJ2-7	CASQPFGPQRGYEQYF
TRBV2	TRBJ1-3	CASSEWDGTLFMGNTIYF
TRBV7-9	TRBJ2-7	CARRGRKSSYEQYF
TRBV6-6	TRBJ2-5	CASTLTGGEETQYF
TRBV28	TRBJ2-1	CASSLWISPSGRPYNEQFF
TRBV18	TRBJ2-5	CASSPKYQETQYF
TRBV19	TRBJ2-7	CASSAHRGTYEQYF
TRBV5-8	TRBJ2-7	CASSDGTFGGRGGYEQYF
TRBV5-4	TRBJ1-1	CASSPPGQAEAFF
TRBV7-9	TRBJ2-3	CASSSGGKSMNTQYF
TRBV10-3	TRBJ2-1	CAIRRDTRDSNEQFF
TRBV7-9	TRBJ2-7	CASSWDTLSSYEQYF
TRBV5-1	TRBJ2-1	CASSPTSATSNEQFF
TRBV5-1	TRBJ2-1	CASSLKGTGFNEQFF
TRBV28	TRBJ2-7	CASTTGQGQLYYEQYF
TRBV7-9	TRBJ2-5	CASSLGGRSDETQYF
TRBV11-2	TRBJ2-1	CASSFRDSYNEQFF
TRBV5-1	TRBJ2-7	CASSYGQGNYEQYF
TRBV28	TRBJ2-2	CASSLGSGRALNAGELFF
TRBV14	TRBJ1-2	CASSRGGDYTF
TRBV9	TRBJ2-7	CARGEGTVVPEQYF
TRBV2	TRBJ2-7	CASSDGLSAYEQYF
TRBV4-1	TRBJ2-1	CASSQPSGSPSSYNEQFF
TRBV20-1	TRBJ2-7	CSARERAGLYF
TRBV7-2	TRBJ2-6	CASSLRSGANVLTF
TRBV9	TRBJ2-5	CASSVGTLETQYF
TRBV10-3	TRBJ2-3	CAIRVAGATDTQYF
TRBV5-1	TRBJ2-5	CASSLGAGEETQYF
TRBV15	TRBJ2-7	CATSRTSGQYEQYF
TRBV5-1	TRBJ2-7	CASSLGLAGGPVSYEQYF
TRBV11-3	TRBJ2-1	CASSLGLTHNEQFF
TRBV7-2	TRBJ2-7	CASSRAGGPIYEQYF
TRBV12-5	TRBJ2-2	CASGYSVAGETGELFF
TRBV29-1	TRBJ2-6	CSVEGARGSGANVLTF
TRBV19	TRBJ2-6	CASSISLLLGVSGANVLTF
TRBV19	TRBJ2-1	CASSIGRISYNEQFF
TRBV29-1	TRBJ2-3	CSVEGGAPGDTQYF
TRBV19	TRBJ1-2	CASTNSKNYGYTF
TRBV21-1	TRBJ2-2	CASSPGKRVTGELFF
TRBV18	TRBJ2-1	CASSPPPQGYGQFF
TRBV5-1	TRBJ2-3	CASSLIRFSDTQYF
TRBV6-4	TRBJ2-3	CASSDAAGPSTDTQYF
TRBV2	TRBJ2-7	CASSGQESGEQYF